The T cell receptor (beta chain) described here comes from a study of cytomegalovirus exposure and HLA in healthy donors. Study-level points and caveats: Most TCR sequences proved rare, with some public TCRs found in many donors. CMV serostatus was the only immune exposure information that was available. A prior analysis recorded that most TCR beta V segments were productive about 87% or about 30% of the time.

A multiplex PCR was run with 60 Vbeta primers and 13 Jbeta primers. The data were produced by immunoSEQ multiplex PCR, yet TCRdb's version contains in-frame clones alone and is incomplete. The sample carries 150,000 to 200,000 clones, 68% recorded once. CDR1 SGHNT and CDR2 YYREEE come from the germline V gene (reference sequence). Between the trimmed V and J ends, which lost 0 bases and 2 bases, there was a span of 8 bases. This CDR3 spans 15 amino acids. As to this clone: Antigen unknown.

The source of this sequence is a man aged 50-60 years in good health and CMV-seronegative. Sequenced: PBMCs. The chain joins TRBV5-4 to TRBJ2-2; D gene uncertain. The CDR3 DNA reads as TGTGCCAGCAGCTTGGTCGGAGATAACACCGGGGAGCTGTTTTTT. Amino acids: CASSLVGDNTGELFF.